This T cell receptor beta chain comes out of a study of T cells in narcolepsy. Study overall: Healthy controls were enrolled alongside patients with narcolepsy type 1 or type 2. Study findings and constraints: In some patient and control memory CD4+ samples, autoreactive clones were absent.

As to this clone: As yet, its antigen is unknown.

The data were produced by immunoSEQ multiplex PCR, yet TCRdb's version contains in-frame clones alone and is incomplete. This sample carries fewer than 30,000 clones, 65% to 90% of them seen once, and the ten largest clones take roughly 10%. The V gene end was trimmed by 5 bases and the J gene end by 6 bases; junction bases not matched to a gene: 11. The length of the CDR3 is 15 residues. The germline V gene has CDR1 SEHNR and CDR2 FQNEAQ (reference sequence). The chain recombines TRBV7-9 with TRBJ2-5; 8 nucleotides line up with TRBD2. Sequencing was performed on memory (CD45RA-) CD4+ T cells from blood. This clonotype was obtained from a human donor in good health. The chain's CDR3 is CASSDTGLGRQTQYF. CDR3 sequence (DNA): TGTGCCAGCAGCGACACGGGACTAGGACGGCAGACCCAGTACTTC.